The 28 T cell receptor beta chains given below trace back to one sample, sequenced in a study of shared clonotypes between healthy human individuals. The repertoire was sequenced with immunoSEQ multiplex PCR; TCRdb's copy has only in-frame clones and lacks some. The sample consists of some 740,000 clones, almost 95% of them appearing once. It was CD45RO-negative cells, positively selected for CCR7, that made up naive CD8 cells, with terminally differentiated effector memory CD45RA+ cells excluded. The sequencing input was naive CD8+ T cells sorted from blood. The receptors come from a man aged 25-45 years in good health.

On this clone: It may be a read error: a sequence one base away is much more abundant. The chain links TRBV5-4 to TRBJ2-1, with D possibly being TRBD2 (5 bases). The CDR3 consists of 14 residues. V gave up 7 bases and J gave up 0 bases, with 11 bases separating them. CDR1 and CDR2 from the germline V gene are SGHNT and YYREEE (reference sequence). As DNA, the CDR3 is TGTGCCAGCCGAAGCGGAAGCTCCTACAATGAGCAGTTCTTC. As protein: CASRSGSSYNEQFF. Looking up the rest from reference TRBV5-4 and TRBJ2-1 gives the full variable domain: ETGVTQSPTHLIKTRGQQVTLRCSSQSGHNTVSWYQQALGQGPQFIFQYYREEENGRGNFPPRFSGLQFPNYSSELNVNALELDDSALYLCASRSGSSYNEQFFGPGTRLTVL.

The V call is TRBV4-1, the J call TRBJ2-1; the D gene is possibly TRBD1 (6 bases). From germline, CDR1 is MGHRA and CDR2 YSYEKL. Trimming took off 2 bases at V and 10 bases at J, with 21 bases between the two ends. This CDR3 has 16 amino acids. The CDR3 bases are TGCGCCAGCAGCCAACGCGGCCCAGGGGCGCCGGAAGAGCAGTTCTTC. Translated, it gives CASSQRGPGAPEEQFF.

V usage is TRBV29-1 and J usage is TRBJ2-3; 9 positions match TRBD2. V was clipped by 7 bases and J by 0 bases; unmatched bases: 11. Per germline, CDR1 SQVTM and CDR2 ANQGSEA. This CDR3 comprises 16 residues. CDR3: CSAYSGSRSSTDTQYF. CDR3 coding DNA: TGCAGCGCCTATAGCGGGAGCCGTTCTAGCACAGATACGCAGTATTTT.

The genes are TRBV7-8 and TRBJ2-1; tentatively, D is TRBD1 (6 bases). The V gene's germline CDR1 is SGHVS and CDR2 FQNEAQ. Trimming shortened V by 6 bases and J by 4 bases, and 19 bases separated the two germline ends. The CDR3 spans 16 residues. DNA for the CDR3: TGTGCCAGCAGTCAATCAGGACAGCTCAATTACAATGAGCAGTTCTTC. Translated, it gives CASSQSGQLNYNEQFF.

CDR3 residues: CASSQSGLGTHEQYF. CDR3 nucleotides: TGTGCCAGCAGCCAATCAGGACTAGGAACCCACGAGCAGTACTTC. V and J are TRBV9 and TRBJ2-7, with TRBD2 matching over 7 bases. Germline V gives CDR1 SGDLS, CDR2 YYNGEE. The trim removed 4 bases at V and 5 bases at J, leaving 12 bases unmatched. The CDR3 totals 15 residues.

The chain is built from TRBV6-1 and TRBJ2-6; D possibly corresponds to TRBD1 (6 bases). Trimming cost V 7 bases and J 0 bases, with 10 bases left between them. The CDR3 is 15 residues long. Germline loops: CDR1 MNHNS, CDR2 SASEGT. CDR3 in amino acids: CASTTGHSGANVLTF. The CDR3 DNA is TGTGCCAGCACCACAGGGCACTCTGGGGCCAACGTCCTGACTTTC.

The V call is TRBV5-6, the J call TRBJ1-1; D is unresolved. This CDR3 is built from 13 residues. With 3 bases removed from V and 6 bases from J, the gap between germline ends came to 12 bases. The germline V gene encodes CDR1 SGHDT and CDR2 YYEEEE. The CDR3 nucleotides read TGTGCCAGCAGCTCTGGGGTGGTCGCTGAAGCTTTCTTT. The encoded protein is CASSSGVVAEAFF.

The chain recombines TRBV5-1 with TRBJ2-7; 10 nucleotides match TRBD2. V was pared by 1 base and J by 3 bases, with 4 bases of the junction left unmatched. CDR1 and CDR2 (germline): SGHRS, YFSETQ. The length of the CDR3 is 15 residues. Here the CDR3 reads CASSLRASGSYEQYF. The CDR3 coding sequence is TGCGCCAGCAGCTTGCGGGCTAGCGGGAGCTACGAGCAGTACTTC.

This CDR3 reads CASQRVSSGHNEQFF. DNA for the CDR3: TGTGCCAGCCAAAGAGTGTCTAGTGGGCACAATGAGCAGTTCTTC. The chain joins TRBV25-1 to TRBJ2-1; D is ambiguous. CDR3 length: 15 residues. V shed 8 bases and J shed 5 bases, with 19 bases lying between them. The V gene's germline CDR1 is MGHDK and CDR2 SYGVNS.

The CDR3: CASSSLTSGRNTGELFF. In nucleotides, the CDR3 is TGTGCCAGCAGCTCCCTGACTAGCGGGAGGAACACCGGGGAGCTGTTTTTT. The chain is built from TRBV7-9 and TRBJ2-2; 12 bases agree with TRBD2. CDR1 is SEHNR, CDR2 FQNEAQ, per germline (reference sequence). J lost 1 base, V lost 4 bases, and 4 bases had no gene match. CDR3 length equals 17 residues.

The V call is TRBV28, the J call TRBJ2-7; the match to TRBD2 covers 8 bases. With 5 bases clipped from V and 2 bases from J, the junction kept 8 bases outside the gene matches. CDR1 and CDR2 (germline): MDHEN, SYDVKM. CDR3 length: 15 residues. This chain's CDR3 is CASSLIAGTPYEQYF. The DNA of the CDR3 is TGTGCCAGCAGTCTAATAGCGGGAACTCCCTACGAGCAGTACTTC.

The chain recombines TRBV6-5 with TRBJ2-4; maybe TRBD2 (7 bases). V lost 5 bases, J lost 7 bases, and 15 bases lay in between. CDR1 is MNHEY and CDR2 is SVGAGI in the germline V gene. The CDR3 has 14 residues. CDR3 region: CASSLGGARNIQYF. The CDR3 DNA sequence: TGTGCCAGCAGTCTGGGGGGGGCGCGCAACATTCAGTACTTC.

The CDR3 is CASSPLGQTLYGYTF. The CDR3 DNA reads as TGTGCCAGCTCACCCTTGGGACAGACCCTATATGGCTACACCTTC. The chain links TRBV18 to TRBJ1-2; 7 bases map to TRBD1. CDR1 is KGHSH, CDR2 LQKENI, per germline. The CDR3 runs to 15 residues. V dropped 3 bases and J dropped 5; count of bases not matched to a gene: 9.

The chain carries TRBV6-5 and TRBJ2-1; D call uncertain. V was trimmed by 3 bases and J by 4 bases, leaving 10 bases between them. The CDR3 is 14 amino acids. Germline V lookup: CDR1 MNHEY, CDR2 SVGAGI. CDR3 coding DNA: TGTGCCAGCAGTTATGGAGACGGATACAATGAGCAGTTCTTC. Protein product: CASSYGDGYNEQFF.

The chain carries TRBV28 and TRBJ2-7; TRBD1 agrees at 8 bases. The CDR3 totals 17 residues. The V and J ends lost 4 bases and 5 bases, in that order; junction bases with no gene match: 16. Germline assignment: CDR1 MDHEN and CDR2 SYDVKM. The CDR3 is CASSSNRDRHPLDEQYF. CDR3 nucleotides: TGTGCCAGCAGTTCAAACCGGGACAGGCATCCTTTGGACGAGCAGTACTTC.

With regard to this clone: Sequence at one end of the junction differs from germline and may be a read error. The V gene is TRBV2, the J gene TRBJ2-7, with D possibly matching TRBD1 (6 bases). Germline V gene data show CDR1 as SNHLY and CDR2 as FYNNEI. CDR3 length equals 11 residues. The CDR3 bases are TGTGCCAGCCTAAACAGGGCCGCTATCGACTTC. Translated: CASLNRAAIDF.

This chain links TRBV7-9 with TRBJ1-3, with D maybe TRBD1 (5 bases). CDR1 and CDR2 (germline): SEHNR, FQNEAQ (reference sequence). The CDR3 totals 14 residues. Trimming took 5 bases from V and 4 from J, leaving 12 bases between them. CDR3 residues: CASSPGTVGNTIYF. CDR3 nucleotides: TGTGCCAGCAGCCCCGGGACGGTGGGAAACACCATATATTTT.

In the case of this clone: This same CDR3 is encoded by further DNA sequences in the sample. The chain uses TRBV27 and TRBJ2-7, with a weak D call TRBD2 (6 bases). Germline CDR1 is MNHEY and CDR2 is SMNVEV (reference sequence). The V gene lost 3 bases and the J gene lost 0 bases, with 9 bases spanning the gap. The CDR3 covers 14 residues. CDR3 residues: CASSLGGVSYEQYF. The DNA for the CDR3 is TGTGCCAGCAGTTTGGGGGGAGTCTCCTACGAGCAGTACTTC.

The genes are TRBV18 and TRBJ2-7, with 9 nucleotides matching TRBD2. The J segment lost 2 bases and the V segment lost 1 base, leaving 3 bases of the junction unmatched. CDR1 and CDR2 from the germline V gene are KGHSH and LQKENI. This CDR3 spans 15 amino acids. The CDR3, as DNA: TGTGCCAGCTCACCACGGACTAGCGCAACCTACGAGCAGTACTTC. The encoded protein is CASSPRTSATYEQYF.

This clone appeared a few times. This chain joins TRBV4-2 and TRBJ2-7; D tentatively fits TRBD1 or TRBD2 (5 bases each). V was pared by 2 bases and J by 5 bases, with 16 bases between. Germline assignment: CDR1 LGHNA and CDR2 YNFKEQ. The CDR3 has 15 residues. The CDR3, as DNA: TGTGCCAGCAGCCAAAGCCCCGACGGGGCGCACGAGCAGTACTTC. This translates into CASSQSPDGAHEQYF.

In this sample, this clone turned up once. The sample contains more than one DNA sequence encoding this CDR3. The chain joins TRBV19 to TRBJ1-1, with D hard to call. The CDR3 sequence is 13 residues long. Trimming left V 6 bases short and J 0 bases short, with 8 bases between. CDR1 is LNHDA and CDR2 is SQIVND in the germline V gene (reference sequence). The CDR3 here is CASRPRMNTEAFF. Here the CDR3 DNA reads TGTGCCAGTAGGCCGCGGATGAACACTGAAGCTTTCTTT.

J is TRBJ2-4 and V is TRBV18; D call uncertain. The CDR3 runs 13 residues. V lost 1 base and J lost 5, with 6 bases in between. The germline gives CDR1 KGHSH, CDR2 LQKENI. The CDR3 DNA reads as TGTGCCAGCTCACCACGTCTGGAAAACATTCAGTACTTC. This translates into CASSPRLENIQYF.

The chain carries TRBV20-1 and TRBJ1-5, with D unclear. There are 11 residues in the CDR3. CDR1 is DFQATT and CDR2 is SNEGSKA in the germline V gene (reference sequence). Trimming took off 1 base at V and 6 bases at J, with 4 bases between the two ends. In DNA, the CDR3 is TGCAGTGCTAGAGGGGCTCAGCCCCAGCATTTT. The encoded protein is CSARGAQPQHF.

This chain connects TRBV27 to TRBJ2-1; possibly TRBD1 for D (6 bases). V lost 2 bases and J lost 8, with 19 bases in between. Germline CDR1 is MNHEY and CDR2 is SMNVEV (reference sequence). The CDR3 extends over 16 amino acids. CDR3 sequence reads: CASSLEGVDIRDEQFF. The CDR3 coding sequence is TGTGCCAGCAGTTTAGAGGGGGTTGACATACGCGATGAGCAGTTCTTC.

The chain has TRBV19 and TRBJ2-7; tentatively, D is TRBD2 (5 bases). Between the trimmed V and J ends, which lost 5 bases and 0 bases, there was a span of 8 bases. CDR3 length: 13 amino acids. Germline V gene lookup returns CDR1 LNHDA and CDR2 SQIVND (reference sequence). The CDR3 protein is CASSGLSSYEQYF. CDR3 DNA: TGTGCCAGTAGTGGACTGAGCTCCTACGAGCAGTACTTC.

V is TRBV9 and J is TRBJ2-2, with 13 bases lining up with TRBD2. CDR3 length: 14 residues. From germline, CDR1 is SGDLS and CDR2 YYNGEE. Germline trimming cut 0 bases from V and 11 bases from J; bases unmatched to any gene: 1. CDR3 nucleotide sequence: TGTGCCAGCAGCGTAGGGACTAGCGGGAGCGAGCTGTTTTTT. This codes for CASSVGTSGSELFF.

Concerning this clone: This sample also contains other DNA sequences that code for the same CDR3. This chain connects TRBV2 to TRBJ2-7; D assignment may be TRBD1 or TRBD2 (5 bases each). Trimming took 6 bases from V and 4 from J, leaving 13 bases between them. This CDR3 has 13 residues. CDR1 and CDR2 from the germline V gene are SNHLY and FYNNEI. In nucleotides, the CDR3 is TGTGCCAGCAGGCCAGGGACGGGGTACGAGCAGTACTTC. Translating it yields CASRPGTGYEQYF. The complete variable domain, with remaining parts taken from reference TRBV2 and TRBJ2-7, reads EPEVTQTPSHQVTQMGQEVILRCVPISNHLYFYWYRQILGQKVEFLVSFYNNEISEKSEIFDDQFSVERPDGSNFTLKIRSTKLEDSAMYFCASRPGTGYEQYFGPGTRLTVT.

The chain joins TRBV2 to TRBJ1-2, with D unclear. Germline CDR1 reads SNHLY; CDR2 reads FYNNEI. Trimming pared 7 bases from V and 0 bases from J, leaving 12 bases between. The CDR3 covers 14 residues. As DNA, the CDR3 is TGTGCCAGCATCCTATCCGGAACTAACTATGGCTACACCTTC. This encodes CASILSGTNYGYTF.